This is a list of T cell receptor beta chains from one sample in a study of blood T cells in healthy people across ages. TCRdb independently ran MiXCR on the 5' RACE reads; one entry per CDR3 protein. Seen here are fewer than 2,000,000 distinct CDR3 sequences, roughly a third observed once, and the top ten hold around 10%. Sequencing input: blood. These receptor sequences come from a woman in her twenties or thirties in good health. Both conserved end residues are part of each CDR3. A D gene is named only where the DNA matches it firmly. The listing skips clone size in some rows; elsewhere it reads once, few, many or a size class.

>TRBV10-3|-|-|TRBJ2-7
TGTGCCATCAGTGAGTCACGGGGGCCCTCTTACGAGCAGTACTTC
CAISESRGPSYEQYF
>TRBV7-8|-|TRBD1|TRBJ2-7
TGTGCCAGCAGCATGGGACAGGAGTCCTACGAGCAGTACTTC
CASSMGQESYEQYF
>TRBV3-1|few|-|TRBJ2-3
TGTGCCAGCAGCCAATCGACTCCTCGCACAGATACGCAGTATTTT
CASSQSTPRTDTQYF
>TRBV11-2|-|-|TRBJ2-1
TGTGCCAGCACCCTGGGTATGGGGGCCGGGTATGAGCAGTTCTTC
CASTLGMGAGYEQFF
>TRBV11-2|-|TRBD1|TRBJ2-7
TGTGCCAGCAGCGTGGACAGGGGGGGAGACGAGCAGTACTTC
CASSVDRGGDEQYF
>TRBV12-3/TRBV12-4|-|-|TRBJ1-4
TGTGCCAGCAGCCAACAGTCTAATGAAAAACTGTTTTTT
CASSQQSNEKLFF
>TRBV28|many|TRBD1|TRBJ2-1
TGTGCCAGCAGCTGGGACAGGGCCTACAATGAGCAGTTCTTC
CASSWDRAYNEQFF
>TRBV19|-|-|TRBJ1-2
TGTGCCAGTAGCACGAGACAGGCTGTCTATGGCTACACCTTC
CASSTRQAVYGYTF
>TRBV6-1|-|-|TRBJ2-5
TGTGCCAGCAGTGAACATGTGCAAGAGACCCAGTACTTC
CASSEHVQETQYF
>TRBV5-5|few|-|TRBJ1-2
TGTGCCAGCAGCCCCCAGCCCCGGGATAGTTATGGCTACACCTTC
CASSPQPRDSYGYTF
>TRBV10-3|-|TRBD1|TRBJ2-7
TGTGCCATCAAGGGATCCGGGACAGGGGCTTACGAGCAGTACTTC
CAIKGSGTGAYEQYF
>TRBV7-2|-|-|TRBJ1-5
TGTGCCAGCAGCCCGGGCGGGGGAGGTCGGCCCCAGCATTTT
CASSPGGGGRPQHF
>TRBV20-1|many|TRBD2|TRBJ2-1
TGCAGTGCTAGGGTACCTAGCGGGGGGGGAAGTGAGCAGTTCTTC
CSARVPSGGGSEQFF
>TRBV6-5|-|-|TRBJ2-7
TGTGCCAGCTCACCCGGTGGCACGTCTTCCTACGAGCAGTACTTC
CASSPGGTSSYEQYF
>TRBV2|once|TRBD1|TRBJ2-5
TGTGCCAGCAGCGACAGGGAAGAGACCCAGTACTTC
CASSDREETQYF
>TRBV7-9|-|TRBD1|TRBJ2-7
TGTGCCAGCAGATCACAGGGGTTCGGGCAGTACTTC
CASRSQGFGQYF
>TRBV7-2|few|-|TRBJ2-5
TGTGCCAGCAGCTTCTCCTCTCGTCGCTCCAGGGGAGAGACCCAGTACTTC
CASSFSSRRSRGETQYF
>TRBV2|few|-|TRBJ2-3
TGTGCCAGCAGTCGCTTCGCAACAGATACGCAGTATTTT
CASSRFATDTQYF
>TRBV27|many|-|TRBJ2-6
TGTGCCAGCAGCTCCGTAACTGGGGCCAACGTCCTGACTTTC
CASSSVTGANVLTF
>TRBV7-9|-|-|TRBJ2-7
TGTGCCAGCAGCCCCGCTGGGTGGGACGAGCAGTACTTC
CASSPAGWDEQYF
>TRBV2|-|-|TRBJ2-1
TGTGCCAGCAGTGAAGGCAATGGAGGGAATGAGCAGTTCTTC
CASSEGNGGNEQFF
>TRBV18|-|-|TRBJ1-4
TGTGCCAGCTCACCAAATACGGACGATGAAAAACTGTTTTTT
CASSPNTDDEKLFF
>TRBV5-1|-|-|TRBJ1-4
TGCGCCAGCAGCCTCGTCTCTTCGGGGAGTGAAAAACTGTTTTTT
CASSLVSSGSEKLFF
>TRBV20-1|-|-|TRBJ2-7
TGCAGTGCCGTGCTAGCTTCCTACGAGCAGTACTTC
CSAVLASYEQYF
>TRBV6-5|few|-|TRBJ1-1
TGTGCCAGCAGTTACTCCTGGGAGGGGACTGAAGCTTTCTTT
CASSYSWEGTEAFF
>TRBV19|-|TRBD1|TRBJ2-7
TGTGCCAGTAGTATGGGGTCACAGGGGGTCTACGAGCAGTACTTC
CASSMGSQGVYEQYF
>TRBV20-1|few|TRBD1|TRBJ2-1
TGCAGTGCTAGGGCCCTGGACAGGGGCTACAATGAGCAGTTCTTC
CSARALDRGYNEQFF
>TRBV27|-|-|TRBJ2-3
TGTGCCAGTACCCAAGGGTACCTCATGGATACGCAGTATTTT
CASTQGYLMDTQYF
>TRBV16|few|-|TRBJ1-1
TGTGCCAGCAGCCAATCGACAGAGAACACTGAAGCTTTCTTT
CASSQSTENTEAFF
>TRBV9|once|TRBD2|TRBJ2-1
TGTGCCAGCAGCACCGGACTAGCGGGGGCACAGAATGAGCAGTTCTTC
CASSTGLAGAQNEQFF
>TRBV27|-|TRBD2|TRBJ2-1
TGTGCCAGCGGTGTTAGCGGGGGGGCTGGTGAGCAGTTCTTC
CASGVSGGAGEQFF
>TRBV28|-|TRBD2|TRBJ2-1
TGTGCCAGCAGTTTGGGAGGGTCGGGATTGGGGTCCTACAATGAGCAGTTCTTC
CASSLGGSGLGSYNEQFF
>TRBV10-3|few|-|TRBJ2-1
TGTGCCATCAGTGGGTGGACAGCACACAATGAGCAGTTCTTC
CAISGWTAHNEQFF
>TRBV4-1|-|-|TRBJ1-2
TGCGCCAGCAGCGGAATCCCGCTAGGTACTGGAGGCTACACCTTC
CASSGIPLGTGGYTF
>TRBV9|few|-|TRBJ2-1
TGTGCCAGCAGCCAAATGCCGGGGGTTGAGCAGTTCTTC
CASSQMPGVEQFF
>TRBV15|few|TRBD1|TRBJ1-2
TGTGCCACCAGTCCTGTCGGCCAGGGGGCTAACTATGGCTACACCTTC
CATSPVGQGANYGYTF
>TRBV9|-|TRBD2|TRBJ2-1
TGTGCCAGCAGCGGAAGCCTAGCGGGGGCATACAATGAGCAGTTCTTC
CASSGSLAGAYNEQFF
>TRBV24-1|-|TRBD2|TRBJ2-3
TGTGCCACCAGTGTCCCTGCTAGCGGGAACCTACCGGAAGATACGCAGTATTTT
CATSVPASGNLPEDTQYF
>TRBV4-2|-|TRBD2|TRBJ2-1
TGTGCCAGCAGCCAAGATCTTGTGAGCGGGGGGGCGCCCGATTCCTACAATGAGCAGTTCTTC
CASSQDLVSGGAPDSYNEQFF
>TRBV20-1|-|TRBD1|TRBJ1-1
TGCAGTGCTAGAGCCGGGACAGGGACCCCTGAAGCTTTCTTT
CSARAGTGTPEAFF
>TRBV20-1|few|-|TRBJ2-1
TGCAGTGCTAGACGGCAGGAGCAGTTCTTC
CSARRQEQFF
>TRBV29-1|few|-|TRBJ2-7
TGCAGCTTCCTCTCCGGGACGCCCTCCTACGAGCAGTACTTC
CSFLSGTPSYEQYF
>TRBV28|-|TRBD2|TRBJ2-1
TGTGCCAGCAGTCAAGACGGACTAGTGGAGCAGTTCTTC
CASSQDGLVEQFF
>TRBV12-3/TRBV12-4|many|-|TRBJ1-2
TGTGCCAGCAGCCGAGATGGCTACACCTTC
CASSRDGYTF
>TRBV6-7|-|-|TRBJ2-7
TGTGCCAGCAGCCCCCCTATGACAGGTACCTACGAGCAGTACTTC
CASSPPMTGTYEQYF
>TRBV15|-|-|TRBJ1-5
TGTGCCACCAGCAGTGGACGGGGGGGGACGCCCCAGCATTTT
CATSSGRGGTPQHF
>TRBV12-3/TRBV12-4|-|TRBD2|TRBJ2-2
TGTGCCAGCAGTTTATTAGCGGGAGGTGGGGAGCTGTTTTTT
CASSLLAGGGELFF
>TRBV30|few|-|TRBJ2-3
TGTGCCTGGAGCCGGGACGCAGGACTTACGCAGTATTTT
CAWSRDAGLTQYF
>TRBV5-1|-|TRBD2|TRBJ2-5
TGCGCCAGCAGCTACGGGACTAGCGGGGGGCTGGGAGAGACCCAGTACTTC
CASSYGTSGGLGETQYF
>TRBV7-3|-|-|TRBJ1-2
TGTGCCAGCAGCTTACGGCGGGAAACGGACTACACCTTC
CASSLRRETDYTF
>TRBV5-1|few|-|TRBJ2-5
TGCGCCAGCAGCTTACGCGCGGGGCCCCGAGAGACCCAGTACTTC
CASSLRAGPRETQYF
>TRBV4-1|few|TRBD1|TRBJ2-7
TGCGCCAGCACACGGGGACAGGGGGCTTACGAGCAGTACTTC
CASTRGQGAYEQYF
>TRBV24-1|few|-|TRBJ2-1
TGTGCCACCAGTGATTCCCGGTTCGAGCAGTTCTTC
CATSDSRFEQFF
>TRBV11-2|once|-|TRBJ2-2
TGTGCCAGCAGCTCCCTGAAGGTCACCGGGGAGCTGTTTTTT
CASSSLKVTGELFF
>TRBV5-1|few|-|TRBJ2-3
TGCGCCAGCAGCTTGGGACGGGCCATCACAGATACGCAGTATTTT
CASSLGRAITDTQYF
>TRBV18|-|-|TRBJ2-7
TGTGCCAGCTCACCACAACAGGGTGATTCCTACGAGCAGTACTTC
CASSPQQGDSYEQYF